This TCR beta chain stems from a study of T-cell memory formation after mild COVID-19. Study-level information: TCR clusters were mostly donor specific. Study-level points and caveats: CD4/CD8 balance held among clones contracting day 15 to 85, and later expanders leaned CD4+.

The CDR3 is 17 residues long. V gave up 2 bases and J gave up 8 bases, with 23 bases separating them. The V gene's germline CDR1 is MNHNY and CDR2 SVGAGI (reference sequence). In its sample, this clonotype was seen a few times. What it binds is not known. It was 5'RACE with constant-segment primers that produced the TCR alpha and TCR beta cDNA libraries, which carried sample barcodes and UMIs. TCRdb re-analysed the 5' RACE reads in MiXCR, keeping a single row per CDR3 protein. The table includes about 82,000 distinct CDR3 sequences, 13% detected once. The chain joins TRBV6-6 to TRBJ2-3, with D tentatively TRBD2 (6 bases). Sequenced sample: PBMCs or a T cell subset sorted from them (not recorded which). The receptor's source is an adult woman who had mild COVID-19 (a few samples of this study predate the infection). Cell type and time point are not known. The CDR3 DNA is TGTGCCAGCAGTTACCATTACCTCCAGTCGGGAGAGCCTACGCAGTATTTT. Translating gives CASSYHYLQSGEPTQYF.